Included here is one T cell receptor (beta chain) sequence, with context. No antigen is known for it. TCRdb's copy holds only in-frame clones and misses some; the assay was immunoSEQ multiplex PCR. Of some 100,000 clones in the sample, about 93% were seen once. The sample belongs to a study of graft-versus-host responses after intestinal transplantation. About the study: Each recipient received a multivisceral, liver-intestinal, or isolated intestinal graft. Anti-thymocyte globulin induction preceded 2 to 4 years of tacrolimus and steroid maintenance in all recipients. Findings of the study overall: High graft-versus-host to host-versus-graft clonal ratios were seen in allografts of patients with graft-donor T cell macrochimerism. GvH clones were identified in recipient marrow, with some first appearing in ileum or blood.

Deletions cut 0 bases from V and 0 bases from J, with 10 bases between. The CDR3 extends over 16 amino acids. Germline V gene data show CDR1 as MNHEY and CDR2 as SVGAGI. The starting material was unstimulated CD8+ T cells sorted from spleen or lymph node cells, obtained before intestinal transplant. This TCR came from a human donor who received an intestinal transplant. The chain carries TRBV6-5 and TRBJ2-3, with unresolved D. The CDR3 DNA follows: TGTGCCAGCAGTTACTCGGTAGCAGCCAGCACAGATACGCAGTATTTT. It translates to CASSYSVAASTDTQYF.